This T cell receptor beta chain was observed in a study of T cells in Graves' hyperthyroidism and ophthalmopathy. The cohort's ophthalmopathy patients, a group with duration under 3 months, had a Clinical Activity Score of at least 3 and a NOSPECS grade of at least 4. RNA transcripts were the template for amplifying TCR beta CDR3 regions. First-round RT-PCR of the TCR CDR3 relied on the HTBI primer set. TCRdb called the multiplex PCR reads again in MiXCR, with one record for every CDR3 protein. The table shows approximately 600,000 distinct CDR3 sequences, with about 20% occurring only once. The sample was blood. This TCR came from a man aged 30 to 45 with Graves' ophthalmopathy.

Written as DNA, the CDR3 is TGTGCCAGCAGCTTAGCGGGACTAGCTAGCAATGAGCAGTTCTTC. It translates to CASSLAGLASNEQFF. The rearrangement links TRBV7-2 to TRBJ2-1, with 9 bases identical to TRBD2. Germline CDR1 is SGHTA and CDR2 is FQGNSA. Unmatched junction bases numbered 3, after V lost 0 bases and J lost 6 bases. The CDR3 spans 15 residues.